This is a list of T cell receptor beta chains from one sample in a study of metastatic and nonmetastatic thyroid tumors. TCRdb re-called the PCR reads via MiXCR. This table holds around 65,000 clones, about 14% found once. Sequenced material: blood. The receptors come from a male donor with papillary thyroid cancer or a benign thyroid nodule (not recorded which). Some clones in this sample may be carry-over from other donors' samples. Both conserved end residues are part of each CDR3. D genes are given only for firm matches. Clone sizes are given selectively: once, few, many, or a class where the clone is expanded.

TGTGCCAGCAGCTTAGGGAAGAACGCTGAGAACGGCTACACCTTC	CASSLGKNAENGYTF	NA	TRBV7-8	NA	TRBJ1-2
TGTGCCAGCAGACACGTAGTAGCGGGCTACGAGCAGTACTTC	CASRHVVAGYEQYF	TRBD2	TRBV6-2/TRBV6-3	NA	TRBJ2-7
TGTGCCAGCTCTTCAGTGAACACTGAAGCTTTCTTT	CASSSVNTEAFF	NA	TRBV3-1	NA	TRBJ1-1
TGTGCCAGCAGTGACGCCCGAGCGGGCTCCTACAATGAGCAGTTCTTC	CASSDARAGSYNEQFF	NA	TRBV6-1	medium-sized	TRBJ2-1
TGTGCCAGCAGTTTTCCGCGGCGGAGAAACACTGAAGCTTTCTTT	CASSFPRRRNTEAFF	NA	TRBV28	many	TRBJ1-1
TGTGCCAGCAGCCCCCTAGTAAAGCGGAGACTCTACAATGAGCAGTTCTTC	CASSPLVKRRLYNEQFF	NA	TRBV3-1	NA	TRBJ2-1
TGTGCCAGCAGCCAAGAAGCGGGCTCCTACAATGAGCAGTTCTTC	CASSQEAGSYNEQFF	NA	TRBV14	once	TRBJ2-1
TGTGCCAGCAGCTTATCGCGATCGTGGGGGGAGTTACTCAGCACAGATACGCAGTATTTT	CASSLSRSWGELLSTDTQYF	NA	TRBV28	NA	TRBJ2-3
TGTGCCAGCAGTGAAAGTAGCGGGAGTACAGATACGCAGTATTTT	CASSESSGSTDTQYF	TRBD2	TRBV6-1	NA	TRBJ2-3
TGTGCCAGCAGCTCCTCTATTGAAGCTTTCTTT	CASSSSIEAFF	NA	TRBV7-9	NA	TRBJ1-1
TGTGCCAGCACCTTCTTTGGCTCCTACAATGAGCAGTTCTTC	CASTFFGSYNEQFF	NA	TRBV27	NA	TRBJ2-1
TGTGCCAGCAGCGAACGGGATACACCAGTTTATAATTCACCCCTCCACTTT	CASSERDTPVYNSPLHF	NA	TRBV11-2	many	TRBJ1-6
TGTGCCAGCAGCTTAGGCGCGGATACGCAGTATTTT	CASSLGADTQYF	NA	TRBV11-2	many	TRBJ2-3
TGTGCCAGCAGTTTAGTGTTCCGTTCCGTCTACAATGAGCAGTTCTTC	CASSLVFRSVYNEQFF	NA	TRBV27	NA	TRBJ2-1
TGTGCCAGCAGTGAATGGACAGGGGGCGTTCAGCCCCAGCATTTT	CASSEWTGGVQPQHF	TRBD1	TRBV2	many	TRBJ1-5
TGCGCCAGCAGCACGGGACTAGCGGTTCACCGGGGGGAGCAGTACTTC	CASSTGLAVHRGEQYF	TRBD2	TRBV5-1	many	TRBJ2-7
TGTGCCAGCAGCCAAGGGGGGACTAGCAACACCGGGGAGCTGTTTTTT	CASSQGGTSNTGELFF	TRBD2	TRBV3-1	many	TRBJ2-2
TGCAGTGCTATAGGCCGCACAGATACGCAGTATTTT	CSAIGRTDTQYF	NA	TRBV20-1	many	TRBJ2-3
TGTGCCAGCAGTCCCGGGACTAGCGGAACCTACGAGCAGTACTTC	CASSPGTSGTYEQYF	TRBD2	TRBV27	many	TRBJ2-7
TGCAGCGTTTGGGTCGCAGGAGAAGCTTTCTTT	CSVWVAGEAFF	NA	TRBV29-1	many	TRBJ1-1
TGTGCCAGCAGCTCAGTGGGGAACACTGAAGCTTTCTTT	CASSSVGNTEAFF	NA	TRBV7-2	many	TRBJ1-1
TGCGCCAGCAGCTGGACAGGGGGAGTATACGAGCAGTACTTC	CASSWTGGVYEQYF	TRBD1	TRBV5-1	NA	TRBJ2-7
TGTGCCAGCAGCACCGTACGGGACACTGAAGCTTTCTTT	CASSTVRDTEAFF	NA	TRBV14	many	TRBJ1-1
TGCGCCAGCAGCCAAGGGACTAGCGCTAAAGAGCAGTTCTTC	CASSQGTSAKEQFF	TRBD2	TRBV4-1	many	TRBJ2-1
TGTGCCAGTAGTATAAGTGGGACAGCCCCTCGGGGCTACACCTTC	CASSISGTAPRGYTF	TRBD1	TRBV19	many	TRBJ1-2
TGCAGTGCTACAGGCCGGCGGGAGTACGAGCAGTACTTC	CSATGRREYEQYF	TRBD2	TRBV20-1	many	TRBJ2-7
TGTGCCACCAGCAGACACATACTTAGCTCCTACAATGAGCAGTTCTTC	CATSRHILSSYNEQFF	NA	TRBV15	many	TRBJ2-1
TGTGCCACCACGAAGGGTCTTGGAGATACGCAGTATTTT	CATTKGLGDTQYF	NA	TRBV24-1	many	TRBJ2-3
TGTGCCAGCAGTGAAGGACATTCGGCCGGAGGCTACACCTTC	CASSEGHSAGGYTF	NA	TRBV6-1	many	TRBJ1-2
TGTGCCAGCTCACCCAACCCGGCAGAGTTGAACACTGAAGCTTTCTTT	CASSPNPAELNTEAFF	NA	TRBV18	NA	TRBJ1-1
TGTGCCAGCAGCCAAGCGGTGGCCTCCTACAATGAGCAGTTCTTC	CASSQAVASYNEQFF	NA	TRBV3-1	few	TRBJ2-1
TGTGCCAGCAGCCCTCGTGGGTTCGAAGATACGCAGTATTTT	CASSPRGFEDTQYF	NA	TRBV7-3	NA	TRBJ2-3
TGCGCCAGCAGTGGGCTGTCGGGAAAACTGTTTTTT	CASSGLSGKLFF	NA	TRBV10-1	many	TRBJ1-4
TGTGCCAGCAGTTTACTGGGGATGGGGGAGACCCAGTACTTC	CASSLLGMGETQYF	NA	TRBV12-3/TRBV12-4	many	TRBJ2-5
TGTGCCAGCAGTGAACTGCAGCCGGGACTAGCGGGAGGGAACACCGGGGAGCTGTTTTTT	CASSELQPGLAGGNTGELFF	TRBD2	TRBV2	many	TRBJ2-2
TGTGCCAGCAGCTTGCGGCTAGCGGTCTCCTACGAGCAGTACTTC	CASSLRLAVSYEQYF	TRBD2	TRBV5-5	many	TRBJ2-7
TGCAGTGCTAGAAAAAGTGACAGGGGTGGGTATGGCTACACCTTC	CSARKSDRGGYGYTF	TRBD1	TRBV20-1	NA	TRBJ1-2
TGTGCCAGCAGTGGAGAACTAGGGACAGGGAAGTACTTC	CASSGELGTGKYF	TRBD1	TRBV6-1	many	TRBJ2-7
TGCGCCAGCAGGCAAACGAGCTGGACTAGCGGGAATTACAATGAGCAGTTCTTC	CASRQTSWTSGNYNEQFF	TRBD2	TRBV4-1	few	TRBJ2-1
TGTGCCATCAGTGCCGACTCCAGGGAGGGGGACTCCTATAATTCACCCCTCCACTTT	CAISADSREGDSYNSPLHF	NA	TRBV10-3	many	TRBJ1-6
TGCGCCAGCAGCTTTGTCCAGGGGATTTTAGCGCAAGAGAATGGCTACACCTTC	CASSFVQGILAQENGYTF	NA	TRBV5-1	NA	TRBJ1-2
TGTGCCAGCAAGTCTACGGGAGTCTTAAACACCGGGGAGCTGTTTTTT	CASKSTGVLNTGELFF	NA	TRBV6-1	many	TRBJ2-2
TGTGCCAGCAGTCCGGGACAGGGCTACGAGCAGTACTTC	CASSPGQGYEQYF	TRBD1	TRBV28	many	TRBJ2-7
TGCGCCAGCAGCCAAGGGCGGGGGGCCCCCTACGAGCAGTACTTC	CASSQGRGAPYEQYF	TRBD2	TRBV4-3	many	TRBJ2-7
TGTGCCAGCACCCCGGTACAGGGTATATCTGGCACAGATACGCAGTATTTT	CASTPVQGISGTDTQYF	NA	TRBV28	few	TRBJ2-3
TGTGCCAGTAGACCAGGGCGGGGTCGCAATGAGCAGTTCTTC	CASRPGRGRNEQFF	NA	TRBV19	few	TRBJ2-1
TGTGCCAGCAGCCCAGCGTGGATGGTTGTCGGGGAGCTGTTTTTT	CASSPAWMVVGELFF	NA	TRBV9	NA	TRBJ2-2
TGTGCCAGCAAAGCCTCCGGGGGTCCGACTGGGAACACCGGGGAGCTGTTTTTC	CASKASGGPTGNTGELFF	NA	TRBV12-3/TRBV12-4	few	TRBJ2-2
TGTGCCAGCAAAAACAGGGCAAATGAAAAACTGTTTTTT	CASKNRANEKLFF	NA	TRBV7-8	many	TRBJ1-4
TGTGCCAGCAGCTCCTCGGGCTACGAGCAGTACTTC	CASSSSGYEQYF	NA	TRBV7-9	many	TRBJ2-7
TGTGCCAGCAGGGAAAGCTCTGGGGCCAACGTCCTGACTTTC	CASRESSGANVLTF	NA	TRBV12-3/TRBV12-4	many	TRBJ2-6
TGTGCCAGCAGCCCCGGGACTAGCTGGACCTACGAGCAGTACTTC	CASSPGTSWTYEQYF	TRBD2	TRBV5-4	NA	TRBJ2-7
TGCGCCAGCAGCCTTGCTCTAACGGGGACCGGGGAGCTGTTTTTT	CASSLALTGTGELFF	NA	TRBV5-1	NA	TRBJ2-2
TGTGCCAGCAGTTACTCAGGCAGAAACTATTTCTACACCTTC	CASSYSGRNYFYTF	NA	TRBV6-2/TRBV6-3	NA	TRBJ1-2
TGCGCCAGCAGCCGTGGACAGGGGGCAAGCGGTGAAAAACTGTTTTTT	CASSRGQGASGEKLFF	TRBD1	TRBV5-1	many	TRBJ1-4
TGTGCCTTAAGGGGGCTGCTAGACTATGGCTACACCTTC	CALRGLLDYGYTF	TRBD1	TRBV28	many	TRBJ1-2
TGTGCCAGCAGCTTCAAATCAGGGCACACTGAAGCTTTCTTT	CASSFKSGHTEAFF	NA	TRBV7-3	many	TRBJ1-1
TGTGGCAGCAGTTCAGGAGCTAACTATGGCTACACATTC	CGSSSGANYGYTF	NA	TRBV27	NA	TRBJ1-2
TGCGCCAGCAGCGGGGACGTTAGCACAGATACGCAGTATTTT	CASSGDVSTDTQYF	NA	TRBV5-1	many	TRBJ2-3